The source of this T cell receptor beta chain is a study of cytomegalovirus exposure and HLA in healthy donors. Regarding the study as a whole: Roughly uniform sequencing depth across donors was assumed, possibly incorrectly. The authors later linked a missense DCLRE1C variant to TCR beta V- and J-gene trimming. TCR beta sequences reportedly predicted the HLA-A and HLA-B alleles of most subjects accurately. Reports showed the classifier diagnosing cytomegalovirus status with high specificity and sensitivity.

The CDR3 spans 17 residues. The V segment lost 4 bases and the J segment 3 bases; nucleotides outside the gene matches: 12. Germline V lookup: CDR1 SEHNR, CDR2 FQNEAQ (reference sequence). There are a few counts of this clone. Antigen unknown. 13 Jbeta primers and 60 Vbeta primers were used for the PCR. Assay: immunoSEQ multiplex PCR; the TCRdb copy retains only in-frame clones and omits some. The table has roughly 110,000 clones, around three quarters seen once. This receptor was identified in a woman between 18 and 29 years old in good health and CMV-seropositive. The sequencing sample was made of PBMCs. The V call is TRBV7-9, the J call TRBJ2-5; 9 bases match TRBD2. The CDR3 DNA sequence: TGTGCCAGCAGCTATAGCGGGGGCAGTCGGCTGGAAGAGACCCAGTACTTC. It yields the protein CASSYSGGSRLEETQYF.